The clone carrying this T cell receptor beta chain has a handful of counts. Its antigen is still unknown. The protocol was immunoSEQ multiplex PCR, while the TCRdb copy is restricted to in-frame clones and leaves out a portion. The repertoire holds around 36,000 clones, with over 70% as singletons. Exposure to brentuximab vedotin varied, and each patient had relapsed following autologous stem cell transplantation. The sample comes from a study of PD-1 blockade in classical Hodgkin lymphoma. Study details: Patients in the cohort were put on intravenous nivolumab, 3 mg/kg every 2 weeks.

V gave up 2 bases and J gave up 7 bases, with 6 bases separating them. The CDR3 spans 12 residues. Germline values: CDR1 SEHNR, CDR2 FQNEAQ (reference sequence). Study-wide findings and caveats: CD4+ TCR diversity climbed significantly by C4D1, unlike CD8+ TCR diversity. Reports indicated that newly diagnosed patients had lower baseline TCR diversity than healthy donors did. Lower baseline TCR diversity marked trial partial responders and progressors.

The sequences come from peripheral blood mononuclear cells (PBMCs), collected at baseline. The TCR sequence derives from a human donor with classical Hodgkin lymphoma. The chain employs TRBV7-9 and TRBJ1-5, with unresolved D. The CDR3 coding sequence is TGTGCCAGCAGCTTAATTGGACAGCCCCAGCATTTT. It is translated as CASSLIGQPQHF.